These 10 T cell receptor beta chains originate from one sample sequenced in a study of T cell changes during pregnancy in multiple sclerosis. This table comes from immunoSEQ multiplex PCR, and its TCRdb copy is limited to in-frame clones, with some not included. The table shows tens of thousands of clones, with around 90% occurring only once. Source: CD4+ T cells from peripheral blood mononuclear cells, taken before pregnancy. These receptors were obtained from a female donor with multiple sclerosis, enrolled in a pregnancy study.

J is TRBJ2-7 and V is TRBV11-3; D is undetermined. Germline assignment: CDR1 SGHNT and CDR2 YENEEA. Trimming removed 5 bases from V and 1 base from J, with 21 bases in between. This CDR3 is built from 17 residues. CDR3 nucleotide sequence: TGTGCCAGCAGCGCACGTATATGGTCCGAGTCTTCCTACGAGCAGTACTTC. Its translation: CASSARIWSESSYEQYF.

Concerning this clone: The same CDR3 can be traced to other DNA sequences in this sample. This chain links TRBV5-6 with TRBJ2-3; no clear D. Germline V gives CDR1 SGHDT, CDR2 YYEEEE. The CDR3 runs 12 residues. V was pared by 4 bases and J by 4 bases, with 7 bases between. This CDR3 is CASSLAADTQYF. The CDR3 DNA is TGTGCCAGCAGCCTGGCGGCAGATACGCAGTATTTT.

About this clone itself: Other DNA sequences from this sample encode an identical CDR3 as well. The gene calls are TRBV29-1 and TRBJ2-1, with 10 bases identical to TRBD1. The CDR3 extends over 14 amino acids. Germline V gene data show CDR1 as SQVTM and CDR2 as ANQGSEA. V gave up 5 bases and J gave up 0 bases; unmatched junction bases: 1. For the CDR3, the DNA is TGCAGCGTTAGGACAGGGGGCTCCTACAATGAGCAGTTCTTC. Amino acids: CSVRTGGSYNEQFF.

V gene TRBV18 combines with J gene TRBJ2-2, with D possibly being TRBD2 (5 bases). Germline CDR1 KGHSH, CDR2 LQKENI. Trimming removed 2 bases from V and 0 bases from J, with 10 bases in between. The CDR3 totals 16 residues. CDR3 in DNA: TGTGCCAGCTCACCAGAGGGCCCTGCGAACACCGGGGAGCTGTTTTTT. Translated: CASSPEGPANTGELFF.

J is TRBJ1-1 and V is TRBV6-1; 9 bases map to TRBD1. The V segment lost 8 bases and the J segment 0 bases; nucleotides outside the gene matches: 7. The CDR3 covers 15 residues. Germline V gives CDR1 MNHNS, CDR2 SASEGT. The CDR3 is CASLDRGSMNTEAFF. In DNA form, the CDR3 reads TGTGCCAGCTTGGACAGGGGTTCCATGAACACTGAAGCTTTCTTT.

In its sample, this clone was seen a few times. J is TRBJ2-1 and V is TRBV2, with TRBD2 matching over 14 bases. Germline CDR1 SNHLY, CDR2 FYNNEI. This CDR3 has 17 residues. Losses at the gene ends were 4 bases for V and 7 bases for J; bases not matched to a gene: 9. The CDR3 spells CASSAGGTSGGGNEQFF. The CDR3 coding sequence is TGTGCCAGCAGTGCAGGTGGGACTAGCGGGGGAGGGAATGAGCAGTTCTTC.

V gene TRBV19 combines with J gene TRBJ1-2, with no clear D. CDR1 and CDR2 from the germline V gene are LNHDA and SQIVND (reference sequence). V dropped 4 bases and J dropped 8 bases, with 8 bases sitting between them. The CDR3 is made up of 11 amino acids. Here the CDR3 reads CASSTGFGYTF. CDR3 DNA: TGTGCCAGTAGTACGGGGTTCGGCTACACCTTC.

The V and J genes are TRBV5-1 and TRBJ1-2; possibly TRBD1 for D (6 bases). V gave up 4 bases and J gave up 10 bases, with 14 bases separating them. The CDR3 has 12 residues. Germline values: CDR1 SGHRS, CDR2 YFSETQ. The CDR3 nucleotides are TGCGCCAGCAGCCGTAGCTCAGGGGTCTACACCTTC. It codes for CASSRSSGVYTF. Variable domain in full (rest from reference TRBV5-1 and TRBJ1-2): KAGVTQTPRYLIKTRGQQVTLSCSPISGHRSVSWYQQTPGQGLQFLFEYFSETQRNKGNFPGRFSGRQFSNSRSEMNVSTLELGDSALYLCASSRSSGVYTFGSGTRLTVV.

V and J are TRBV7-2 and TRBJ2-3; the match to TRBD2 covers 12 bases. V trimming: 6 bases; J trimming: 2 bases; junction bases outside the gene matches: 6. The CDR3 loop spans 16 amino acids. Germline CDR1 SGHTA, CDR2 FQGNSA. The CDR3 loop reads CASRLTSGGFTDTQYF. The CDR3 bases are TGTGCCAGCAGACTGACTAGCGGGGGATTCACAGATACGCAGTATTTT.

The chain uses TRBV29-1 and TRBJ2-5; a weak D match, TRBD1 (5 bases). Per germline, CDR1 SQVTM and CDR2 ANQGSEA. With 0 bases removed from V and 5 bases from J, the gap between germline ends came to 13 bases. CDR3 size: 14 residues. The CDR3 DNA follows: TGCAGCGTTGAAGATCGAAGGGGCACGGAGACCCAGTACTTC. It yields the protein CSVEDRRGTETQYF.